The 31 T cell receptor beta chains below all came from one sample that was sequenced in a study of CD8 T cells in Susac syndrome. With random hexamers, reverse transcription was performed on about 0.45 to 1 ug of RNA. From the immunoSEQ multiplex PCR reads, TCRdb called clonotypes with MiXCR, one entry per CDR3 protein. The table shows about 160,000 distinct CDR3 sequences, with roughly 95% occurring only once. The specimen was CD4+ T cells from PBMCs. The receptors originated from a human donor with Susac syndrome.

The rearrangement links TRBV29-1 to TRBJ1-1, with no clear D. Trimming pared 0 bases from V and 5 bases from J, leaving 10 bases between. Germline CDR1 and CDR2: SQVTM and ANQGSEA. The CDR3 length is 13 residues. CDR3 loop: CSVEDPRWTEAFF. CDR3 DNA sequence: TGCAGCGTTGAAGATCCCCGGTGGACTGAAGCTTTCTTT.

The V call is TRBV7-2, the J call TRBJ2-3, with a weak D call TRBD2 (6 bases). V lost 6 bases, J lost 0 bases, and 13 bases lay in between. The CDR3 is 15 residues long. CDR1 is SGHTA and CDR2 is FQGNSA in the germline V gene. The CDR3 DNA is TGTGCCAGCAGGGGGGGATCTACTAGCACAGATACGCAGTATTTT. Translation gives CASRGGSTSTDTQYF.

The chain employs TRBV6-5 and TRBJ1-4; D may be TRBD1 (6 bases). The CDR3 runs to 14 residues. V lost 6 bases to trimming and J lost 8 bases, with 16 bases between them. CDR1 and CDR2 from the germline V gene are MNHEY and SVGAGI. CDR3 DNA: TGTGCCAGCAGGACTACAGGGTCGGACGAAAAACTGTTTTTT. This translates into CASRTTGSDEKLFF.

This sequence joins TRBV7-2 and TRBJ2-7; D call uncertain. V was trimmed by 5 bases and J by 1 base, leaving 3 bases between them. CDR1 SGHTA and CDR2 FQGNSA come from the germline V gene. The CDR3 has 11 residues. The CDR3 spells CASSMSYEQYF. The CDR3 nucleotides are TGTGCCAGCAGCATGTCCTACGAGCAGTACTTC.

This chain joins TRBV6-1 and TRBJ2-5, with 11 nucleotides matching TRBD1. The CDR3 extends over 15 amino acids. The germline V gene encodes CDR1 MNHNS and CDR2 SASEGT. The V segment lost 7 bases and the J segment 3 bases; nucleotides outside the gene matches: 7. The CDR3 protein is CASNLPGQGEETQYF. The CDR3 DNA follows: TGTGCCAGCAACCTCCCGGGACAGGGGGAAGAGACCCAGTACTTC.

This sequence joins TRBV20-1 and TRBJ2-1, with D unresolved. Germline CDR1 DFQATT, CDR2 SNEGSKA (reference sequence). V lost 7 bases to trimming and J lost 0 bases, with 7 bases between them. This CDR3 is 12 amino acids long. The CDR3 nucleotides are TGCAGTGTCGCGGTCTCCTACAATGAGCAGTTCTTC. Its protein product is CSVAVSYNEQFF.

The chain employs TRBV15 and TRBJ1-5; D may be TRBD1 (5 bases). The germline V and J ends were trimmed by 0 bases and 7 bases, with 10 bases remaining between them. CDR1 is LNHNV and CDR2 is YYDKDF in the germline V gene (reference sequence). The CDR3 covers 14 residues. This CDR3 reads CATSRDLGEQPQHF. CDR3 DNA sequence: TGTGCCACCAGCAGAGATTTAGGGGAACAGCCCCAGCATTTT.

V gene TRBV7-2 combines with J gene TRBJ2-5; D perhaps matches TRBD2 (7 bases). CDR1 and CDR2 (germline): SGHTA, FQGNSA. This CDR3 has 14 residues. The ends were cut back, 7 bases at V and 5 bases at J, with 17 bases in the middle. The CDR3 reads CASIQPGGRETQYF. The CDR3 DNA follows: TGTGCCAGCATCCAACCGGGGGGCCGGGAGACCCAGTACTTC.

V and J are TRBV29-1 and TRBJ2-1; tentatively, D is TRBD1 or TRBD2 (5 bases each). Germline V gene data show CDR1 as SQVTM and CDR2 as ANQGSEA. V lost 7 bases, J lost 2 bases, and 12 bases lay in between. The CDR3 is 13 residues long. This chain's CDR3 is CSATGGPYNEQFF. Here the CDR3 DNA reads TGCAGCGCAACAGGAGGACCCTACAATGAGCAGTTCTTC.

This clonotype showed up just once. J is TRBJ2-1 and V is TRBV12-3 or TRBV12-4; a weak D match, TRBD2 (6 bases). This CDR3 region has 12 residues. V lost 8 bases to trimming and J lost 8 bases, with 13 bases between them. CDR3 bases: TGTGCCAGCGAAGAGGAGGGCGATGAGCAGTTCTTC. Translated, it gives CASEEEGDEQFF.

The rearrangement links TRBV15 to TRBJ2-3, with D hard to call. Trimming left V 5 bases short and J 2 bases short, with 8 bases between. The CDR3 is 13 residues long. Looked up from germline, CDR1 is LNHNV and CDR2 is YYDKDF (reference sequence). The CDR3 spells CATSVAPTDTQYF. The CDR3 DNA sequence: TGTGCCACCAGCGTCGCCCCCACAGATACGCAGTATTTT.

The rearrangement uses TRBV15 and TRBJ2-7; 11 nucleotides match TRBD2. The J segment lost 6 bases and the V segment lost 0 bases, leaving 13 bases of the junction unmatched. Germline CDR1 and CDR2: LNHNV and YYDKDF (reference sequence). This CDR3 is built from 18 residues. DNA of the CDR3: TGTGCCACCAGCAGAGATCGTCCGGGACTAGCGGCCCTTGGCGAGCAGTACTTC. Residues: CATSRDRPGLAALGEQYF.

The chain has TRBV4-3 and TRBJ2-1; 8 nucleotides match TRBD1. This CDR3 is built from 13 residues. Germline CDR1 reads LGHNA; CDR2 reads YSLEER. V lost 0 bases to trimming and J lost 9 bases; unmatched junction nucleotides: 1. CDR3 amino acids: CASSQEGQGEQFF. The CDR3 DNA reads TGCGCCAGCAGCCAAGAAGGACAGGGTGAGCAGTTCTTC.

This chain uses TRBV5-4 with TRBJ2-2, with a weak D call TRBD2 (7 bases). Trimming took 5 bases from V and 5 from J, leaving 16 bases between them. CDR3 size: 15 residues. The germline V gene has CDR1 SGHNT and CDR2 YYREEE (reference sequence). CDR3 sequence reads: CASSLSGGRTGELFF. The CDR3 DNA reads TGTGCCAGCAGTTTATCGGGGGGCAGGACCGGGGAGCTGTTTTTT.

J is TRBJ1-2 and V is TRBV3-1, with unresolved D. There are 15 residues in the CDR3. V was pared by 7 bases and J by 0 bases, with 15 bases between. Germline lookup yields CDR1 LGHDT and CDR2 YNNKEL (reference sequence). The CDR3 bases are TGTGCCAGCAACACAACGAGGCTAGCTAACTATGGCTACACCTTC. It is translated as CASNTTRLANYGYTF.

The rearrangement links TRBV18 to TRBJ2-5, with no clear D. Between the trimmed V and J ends, which lost 3 bases and 5 bases, there was a span of 16 bases. Per germline, CDR1 KGHSH and CDR2 LQKENI. The CDR3 consists of 15 residues. The CDR3 region has the DNA TGTGCCAGCTCACCGTTAATAGGTATTGCGGAGACCCAGTACTTC. Encoded protein: CASSPLIGIAETQYF.

The chain has TRBV29-1 and TRBJ2-3; D unresolved. CDR1 SQVTM and CDR2 ANQGSEA come from the germline V gene. This CDR3 spans 13 amino acids. Trimming stripped 3 bases from V and 2 bases from J, with 9 bases between. The CDR3: CSVEGRTTDTQYF. CDR3 DNA: TGCAGCGTTGAGGGAAGGACCACAGATACGCAGTATTTT.

V is TRBV12-3 or TRBV12-4 and J is TRBJ1-6; TRBD1 aligns across 7 bases. V gave up 8 bases and J gave up 5 bases; unmatched junction bases: 9. The CDR3 extends over 15 amino acids. The CDR3 nucleotides read TGTGCCAGCGGGACCTCGGGACAGAATAATTCACCCCTCCACTTT. This sequence encodes CASGTSGQNNSPLHF.

This CDR3 reads CASSLRGTAYNEQFF. The CDR3 DNA reads as TGTGCCAGCAGCTTAAGAGGGACAGCCTACAATGAGCAGTTCTTC. The V gene is TRBV11-2, the J gene TRBJ2-1, with TRBD1 matching over 7 bases. The CDR3 consists of 15 residues. Trimming removed 2 bases from V and 2 bases from J; junction bases left unmatched: 3. Per germline, CDR1 SGHAT and CDR2 FQNNGV. The full variable domain, its missing parts supplied by reference TRBV11-2 and TRBJ2-1, is EAGVAQSPRYKIIEKRQSVAFWCNPISGHATLYWYQQILGQGPKLLIQFQNNGVVDDSQLPKDRFSAERLKGVDSTLKIQPAKLEDSAVYLCASSLRGTAYNEQFFGPGTRLTVL.

The chain employs TRBV25-1 and TRBJ2-7; D possibly corresponds to TRBD2 (6 bases). V shed 9 bases and J shed 3 bases, with 15 bases lying between them. The V gene's germline CDR1 is MGHDK and CDR2 SYGVNS. The CDR3 spans 13 residues. The CDR3 sequence: CASSPGLSYEQYF. CDR3 sequence (DNA): TGTGCCAGTTCTCCGGGACTTAGCTACGAGCAGTACTTC.

The genes are TRBV24-1 and TRBJ2-3, with D possibly matching TRBD1 (6 bases). V lost 2 bases to trimming and J lost 4 bases, with 12 bases between them. The germline gives CDR1 KGHDR, CDR2 SFDVKD. The CDR3 has 15 residues. DNA for the CDR3: TGTGCCACCAGTGATTCCCCAGGGGTGGCAGATACGCAGTATTTT. Amino acid sequence: CATSDSPGVADTQYF.

The chain recombines TRBV5-4 with TRBJ2-3; D is perhaps TRBD2 (6 bases). The germline gives CDR1 SGHNT, CDR2 YYREEE (reference sequence). The V end lost 4 bases, the J end lost 2 bases, and 14 bases lay between the germline ends. The CDR3 is made up of 15 amino acids. CDR3 in DNA: TGTGCCAGCAGCCCCCGGAGCGGGCTCACAGATACGCAGTATTTT. This gives the protein CASSPRSGLTDTQYF.

This chain links TRBV5-1 with TRBJ1-1, with D uncertain. Germline V CDR1 and CDR2: SGHRS, YFSETQ. V lost 0 bases and J lost 1, with 7 bases in between. This CDR3 is built from 14 residues. In DNA, the CDR3 is TGCGCCAGCAGCTTGGATTCCACGAACACTGAAGCTTTCTTT. Translation gives CASSLDSTNTEAFF.

In this sample, this clonotype turned up once. The V call is TRBV3-1, the J call TRBJ2-1, with a possible D match to TRBD2 (6 bases). V lost 2 bases and J 8 bases, leaving 13 bases between the germline ends. Germline CDR1 is LGHDT and CDR2 is YNNKEL (reference sequence). CDR3 size: 14 residues. In DNA, the CDR3 is TGTGCCAGCAGCCAAAGTCCGGGACTCGATGAGCAGTTCTTC. Amino acids: CASSQSPGLDEQFF.

This chain links TRBV19 with TRBJ1-5, with D hard to call. This CDR3 comprises 13 residues. CDR1 and CDR2 from the germline V gene are LNHDA and SQIVND (reference sequence). V gave up 3 bases and J gave up 5 bases, with 8 bases separating them. CDR3 DNA sequence: TGTGCCAGTAGTATCCGGACTGATCAGCCCCAGCATTTT. Its translation is CASSIRTDQPQHF.

This clonotype has a single count. The chain carries TRBV29-1 and TRBJ2-1; the match to TRBD2 covers 10 bases. The V gene's germline CDR1 is SQVTM and CDR2 ANQGSEA. This CDR3 is 13 amino acids long. With 7 bases clipped from V and 10 bases from J, the junction kept 10 bases outside the gene matches. The CDR3 spells CSGQASGGREQFF. Here the CDR3 DNA reads TGCAGCGGGCAGGCTAGCGGGGGACGGGAGCAGTTCTTC.

CDR3 sequence: CASSLGKGGNTEAFF. The CDR3 DNA is TGTGCCAGCAGTTTAGGAAAGGGGGGAAACACTGAAGCTTTCTTT. The rearrangement links TRBV12-3 or TRBV12-4 to TRBJ1-1, with TRBD1 as a possible D gene (6 bases). This CDR3 region has 15 residues. Trimming pared 1 base from V and 2 bases from J, leaving 11 bases between.

This chain uses TRBV6-5 with TRBJ2-1, with 11 bases identical to TRBD2. Germline loops: CDR1 MNHEY, CDR2 SVGAGI. V lost 5 bases and J lost 10; bases outside the gene matches: 10. There are 15 residues in the CDR3. The CDR3 here is CASSLTSGGPREQFF. The CDR3 region has the DNA TGTGCCAGCAGTCTAACTAGCGGGGGTCCTCGGGAGCAGTTCTTC.

The chain couples TRBV6-1 to TRBJ2-3; 7 nucleotides match TRBD2. J was trimmed by 2 bases and V by 5 bases; bases with no gene match: 10. CDR1 is MNHNS and CDR2 is SASEGT in the germline V gene. The CDR3 has 16 residues. CDR3 sequence: CASSRRGLDNTDTQYF. The CDR3 region has the DNA TGTGCCAGCAGTCGACGAGGACTAGATAACACAGATACGCAGTATTTT.

CDR3 in amino acids: CASSPRQGNIQYF. CDR3 nucleotide sequence: TGTGCCAGCAGTCCTCGACAGGGGAACATTCAGTACTTC. This chain links TRBV2 with TRBJ2-4; TRBD1 agrees at 8 bases. This CDR3 spans 13 amino acids. CDR1 is SNHLY, CDR2 FYNNEI, per germline. V lost 5 bases to trimming and J lost 7 bases; unmatched junction nucleotides: 4.

The rearrangement links TRBV6-2 or TRBV6-3 to TRBJ2-3; TRBD2 aligns across 9 bases. J lost 6 bases, V lost 6 bases, and 13 bases had no gene match. Looked up from germline, CDR1 is MNHEY and CDR2 is SVGEGT. The CDR3 has 16 amino acids. The CDR3 reads CASSSLSGGRTDTQYF. DNA of the CDR3: TGTGCCAGCAGCTCCTTAAGCGGGGGGCGAACGGATACGCAGTATTTT.